Here is one T cell receptor beta chain with its context. Per the original data handling: Amplification with reference gene primers provided the estimates of nucleated cell counts. Data came from immunoSEQ multiplex PCR; TCRdb stores just in-frame clones and leaves some out. V and J calls and clone size are as listed in that table; D and trimming were resolved from the DNA. The profile shows around 150,000 clones, under 90% of them singletons. The length of the CDR3 is 17 residues. After removal of 3 bases from V and 0 bases from J, the junction contained 9 bases not matched to a gene. CDR1 is ENHRY and CDR2 is SYGVKD in the germline V gene. This record comes from a study of blood T cell repertoires in COVID-19. Across the study: The United States, Italy and Spain supplied acute and convalescent COVID-19 samples. Nucleic acid was either cDNA or gDNA, and it came from T cells, B-cell-depleted T cells, or PBMCs.

The chain uses TRBV10-3 and TRBJ2-5; 8 bases agree with TRBD2. The clonotype was recovered from a woman aged 55 to 70 with active or convalescent COVID-19. Sample: peripheral blood. CDR3: CAISELASGLYQETQYF. CDR3 in DNA: TGTGCCATCAGTGAATTGGCTAGCGGGCTTTACCAAGAGACCCAGTACTTC.